Described below is a single T cell receptor (beta chain) sequence and its context. Its specificity is unknown. Building the TCR beta libraries relied on iRepertoire HTBI primers, and CDR3 regions underwent Arm-PCR. Each CDR3 protein is one row after TCRdb ran MiXCR on the multiplex PCR reads. This sample has 400,000 to 500,000 distinct CDR3 sequences, with over 20% found just once. This CDR3 region has 12 residues. CDR1 and CDR2 (germline): GTSNPN, SVGIG (reference sequence). Deletions cut 3 bases from V and 6 bases from J, with 12 bases between. Stated time point: persistent/refractory GD, antithyroid drugs over 5 years with positive TRAb. Generation of the TCR library employed RNA extracted from PBMCs. The data are from a study of regulatory T cells in long-lasting Graves disease. Findings of the study overall: Between persistent patients, thousands of public clonotypes were shared, exceeding the approximately 940 shared between new patients.

The input for sequencing was peripheral blood mononuclear cells (PBMCs), taken when the disease was refractory, from a patient treated with antithyroid drugs. The J gene is TRBJ2-7, the V gene TRBV30; no firm D call. This sequence was found in a female donor with Graves disease. The CDR3 spells CAWRPGGGEQYF. For the CDR3, the DNA is TGTGCCTGGAGGCCGGGCGGCGGCGAGCAGTACTTC.